Listed below are T cell receptor beta chains from one sample, sequenced in a study of identical twins. Using its own MiXCR run on the 5' RACE reads, TCRdb lists one record per CDR3 protein. The sample yields 1,800,000 or so distinct CDR3 sequences, under 35% seen once. The sample taken for sequencing was cord blood. These receptor sequences come from a newborn girl in good health. CDR3s include the opening cysteine and the closing phenylalanine or tryptophan. Each record gives: D gene, V gene, CDR3 protein. D genes are given only for firm matches.

D gene: TRBD2
V gene: TRBV29-1
CDR3 protein: CSVGGTSGGGPSYEQYF

D gene: TRBD2
V gene: TRBV10-3
CDR3 protein: CAISEFYGLAESQETQYF

D gene: NA
V gene: TRBV27
CDR3 protein: CASSFSTHQETQYF

D gene: NA
V gene: TRBV12-5
CDR3 protein: CASGLPSESYEQYF

D gene: NA
V gene: TRBV4-2
CDR3 protein: CASSQGGLADSPYNEQFF

D gene: NA
V gene: TRBV20-1
CDR3 protein: CRGDGVFYEQYF

D gene: NA
V gene: TRBV10-2
CDR3 protein: CASLEGGREAFF

D gene: NA
V gene: TRBV6-1
CDR3 protein: CASRGAGAYGYTF

D gene: NA
V gene: TRBV20-1
CDR3 protein: CSARDPGRPKETQYF

D gene: TRBD2
V gene: TRBV6-5
CDR3 protein: CASSLNLPREGSPYEQYF

D gene: NA
V gene: TRBV20-1
CDR3 protein: CSARGVRDTQDF

D gene: NA
V gene: TRBV7-6
CDR3 protein: CASLIGGVNEQFF

D gene: TRBD2
V gene: TRBV5-8
CDR3 protein: CASSLTGLAESYEQYF

D gene: TRBD1
V gene: TRBV3-1
CDR3 protein: CASSQDGTGKEKLFF

D gene: TRBD1
V gene: TRBV29-1
CDR3 protein: CSVARDRGFYEQYF

D gene: NA
V gene: TRBV30
CDR3 protein: CAWSPPGFETQYF

D gene: TRBD2
V gene: TRBV6-5
CDR3 protein: CASSYTGLAGDEQYF

D gene: NA
V gene: TRBV5-1
CDR3 protein: CASSLAHQNTEAFF

D gene: TRBD2
V gene: TRBV12-3/TRBV12-4
CDR3 protein: CASSLGTSGLAKNIQYF

D gene: NA
V gene: TRBV24-1
CDR3 protein: CATSDPRRKSYEQYF

D gene: NA
V gene: TRBV11-2
CDR3 protein: CTSSLAGHNYGYTF

D gene: TRBD2
V gene: TRBV12-3/TRBV12-4
CDR3 protein: CASSLRGAGGPGNEQFF

D gene: NA
V gene: TRBV5-1
CDR3 protein: CASSWRDGNNEQFF

D gene: NA
V gene: TRBV20-1
CDR3 protein: CSARGASTYEQYF

D gene: TRBD1
V gene: TRBV20-1
CDR3 protein: CSASTQGAYNSPLHF

D gene: NA
V gene: TRBV6-2/TRBV6-3
CDR3 protein: CASSYEKGVAYNEQYF

D gene: TRBD1
V gene: TRBV20-1
CDR3 protein: CSARVWGRDRRAYSNQPQHF

D gene: NA
V gene: TRBV20-1
CDR3 protein: CSASPQSSSGNTIYF

D gene: NA
V gene: TRBV20-1
CDR3 protein: CSTILGGGSGELFF

D gene: TRBD2
V gene: TRBV28
CDR3 protein: CASSFVAGGRNEQFF

D gene: NA
V gene: TRBV28
CDR3 protein: CASSSNNYGYTF

D gene: TRBD1
V gene: TRBV28
CDR3 protein: CASSLSPTGRETQYF

D gene: TRBD2
V gene: TRBV20-1
CDR3 protein: CSARPRLAAAQGVLYNEQFF

D gene: TRBD1
V gene: TRBV20-1
CDR3 protein: CSARRQGAEAFF

D gene: TRBD2
V gene: TRBV4-1
CDR3 protein: CASSQRDYPYNEQFF

D gene: NA
V gene: TRBV29-1
CDR3 protein: CSVGGTTRSIYNEQFF

D gene: NA
V gene: TRBV7-8
CDR3 protein: CASSLIGADTQYF